Following are 27 T cell receptor beta chains from one sample sequenced in a study of blood T cell repertoires in COVID-19. TCRdb's copy holds only in-frame clones and misses some; the assay was immunoSEQ multiplex PCR. The sample consists of about 400,000 clones, roughly 90% of them appearing once. The sequencing sample was made of PBMCs or T cells enriched from blood (not recorded which). The receptors derive from a woman aged 40 to 55 with acute COVID-19.

This chain joins TRBV6-1 and TRBJ2-6; 8 nucleotides agree with TRBD1. This CDR3 is built from 17 residues. Trimming took 1 base from V and 2 from J; bases not matched to a gene: 4. Germline CDR1 reads MNHNS; CDR2 reads SASEGT. CDR3 bases: TGTGCCAGCAGTGAAGGGCAGGGGGCGGCTGGGGCCAACGTCCTGACTTTC. It codes for CASSEGQGAAGANVLTF.

The chain joins TRBV18 to TRBJ1-1; the match to TRBD1 covers 8 bases. With 4 bases clipped from V and 1 base from J, the junction kept 11 bases outside the gene matches. Germline CDR1 and CDR2: KGHSH and LQKENI. The CDR3 is made up of 17 amino acids. In DNA, the CDR3 is TGTGCCAGCTCACACACGGGACAGGCCTTTCCGAACACTGAAGCTTTCTTT. Translated, it gives CASSHTGQAFPNTEAFF.

V gene TRBV4-1 combines with J gene TRBJ2-6, with 8 bases identical to TRBD2. The CDR3 contains 19 residues. J gave up 2 bases and V 4 bases, and 13 bases lay outside the gene matches. The V gene's germline CDR1 is MGHRA and CDR2 YSYEKL. The CDR3 DNA reads TGCGCCAGCAGCCCGACCGGGACTAGTACTAGCGCTGGGGCCAACGTCCTGACTTTC. Its protein product is CASSPTGTSTSAGANVLTF.

The rearrangement uses TRBV11-2 and TRBJ2-3; TRBD2 might be the D (5 bases). This CDR3 has 15 amino acids. Germline V lookup: CDR1 SGHAT, CDR2 FQNNGV. V was trimmed by 1 base and J by 4 bases, leaving 12 bases between them. For the CDR3, the DNA is TGTGCCAGCAGCTTAGGGCGGGCCGCCCCAGATACGCAGTATTTT. Translating gives CASSLGRAAPDTQYF. Based on the CDR3 plus reference TRBV11-2 and TRBJ2-3, the full variable domain is EAGVAQSPRYKIIEKRQSVAFWCNPISGHATLYWYQQILGQGPKLLIQFQNNGVVDDSQLPKDRFSAERLKGVDSTLKIQPAKLEDSAVYLCASSLGRAAPDTQYFGPGTRLTVL.

About this clone: Relative to the germline gene, one junction end is altered; a read error may explain this. The V call is TRBV7-9, the J call TRBJ2-3; 10 bases map to TRBD2. The germline V gene has CDR1 SEHNR and CDR2 FQNEAQ (reference sequence). The CDR3 length is 15 residues. The DNA of the CDR3 is TGTGCCAGCAGATTAGCGGGGGGATCCACAGATACGCAGTATTTT. Encoded protein: CASRLAGGSTDTQYF.

This sequence joins TRBV12-3 or TRBV12-4 and TRBJ1-1; maybe TRBD1 (6 bases). This CDR3 spans 13 amino acids. V was pared by 6 bases and J by 3 bases, with 11 bases between. The DNA of the CDR3 is TGTGCCAGCAGCCAGGGGAGTCACACTGAAGCTTTCTTT. Its protein product is CASSQGSHTEAFF.

As concerns this clone: The same CDR3 also results from other DNA sequences found in this sample. The chain carries TRBV6-5 and TRBJ1-2, with D possibly being TRBD1 (5 bases). Germline loops: CDR1 MNHEY, CDR2 SVGAGI. The CDR3 extends over 12 amino acids. The germline V and J ends were trimmed by 8 bases and 4 bases, with 11 bases remaining between them. CDR3 in amino acids: CASSGGGYGYTF. The CDR3 DNA sequence: TGTGCCAGCTCCGGGGGAGGCTATGGCTACACCTTC.

The rearrangement uses TRBV5-1 and TRBJ1-2; D is ambiguous. Germline V gene lookup returns CDR1 SGHRS and CDR2 YFSETQ. The CDR3 covers 13 residues. V lost 4 bases, J lost 4 bases, and 11 bases lay in between. The CDR3 loop reads CASSRTESYGYTF. DNA for the CDR3: TGCGCCAGCAGCCGGACTGAATCCTATGGCTACACCTTC. Full variable domain (missing parts from reference TRBV5-1 and TRBJ1-2): KAGVTQTPRYLIKTRGQQVTLSCSPISGHRSVSWYQQTPGQGLQFLFEYFSETQRNKGNFPGRFSGRQFSNSRSEMNVSTLELGDSALYLCASSRTESYGYTFGSGTRLTVV.

The genes are TRBV20-1 and TRBJ2-1; D gene ambiguous. The germline V gene encodes CDR1 DFQATT and CDR2 SNEGSKA (reference sequence). This CDR3 region has 14 residues. With 3 bases removed from V and 5 bases from J, the gap between germline ends came to 14 bases. The CDR3 nucleotides read TGCAGTGCTAGTGGCGTATCGCCCAACAATGAGCAGTTCTTC. It specifies CSASGVSPNNEQFF.

The chain uses TRBV6-5 and TRBJ2-1; 12 bases are a match to TRBD2. Trimming removed 6 bases from V and 10 bases from J; junction bases left unmatched: 10. The CDR3 is 15 residues long. Germline assignment: CDR1 MNHEY and CDR2 SVGAGI. In DNA form, the CDR3 reads TGTGCCAGCAGGACCACTAGCGGGGGGTTTAAGGAGCAGTTCTTC. It codes for CASRTTSGGFKEQFF.

The chain uses TRBV4-1 and TRBJ2-1; 9 bases align to TRBD1. CDR1 MGHRA and CDR2 YSYEKL come from the germline V gene. V trimming: 4 bases; J trimming: 5 bases; junction bases outside the gene matches: 3. This CDR3 has 14 residues. CDR3 nucleotides: TGCGCCAGCAGCCCCAGACAGGGGGACAATGAGCAGTTCTTC. Translation gives CASSPRQGDNEQFF.

This clone has only a few counts. The rearrangement joins TRBV2 to TRBJ1-1, with D maybe TRBD1 (6 bases). V lost 7 bases and J lost 7, with 13 bases in between. CDR3 length: 12 amino acids. Germline V gene sequence: CDR1 SNHLY, CDR2 FYNNEI. In DNA form, the CDR3 reads TGTGCCAGCAAGCCCGGACAGTTTGAAGCTTTCTTT. It yields the protein CASKPGQFEAFF.

This clone was seen only a few times. The identical CDR3 is also encoded by other nucleotide sequences in the sample. This chain uses TRBV3-1 (or the pseudogene TRBV3-2) with TRBJ1-2; tentative D call: TRBD1 (6 bases). The germline V gene encodes CDR1 LGHDT and CDR2 YNNKEL (reference sequence). V lost 4 bases and J lost 1, with 13 bases in between. The CDR3 spans 15 residues. For the CDR3, the DNA is TGTGCCAGCAGCCTTACGGACAGCATTAACTATGGCTACACCTTC. Translated, it gives CASSLTDSINYGYTF.

This clone was recorded a few times. The genes are TRBV2 and TRBJ1-2; tentatively, D is TRBD1 (5 bases). V was shortened by 3 bases and J by 7 bases, with 9 bases between the two germline ends. The CDR3 runs to 12 residues. Looked up from germline, CDR1 is SNHLY and CDR2 is FYNNEI. CDR3 sequence: CASSDDRGGYTF. As DNA, the CDR3 is TGTGCCAGCAGTGATGACAGAGGTGGCTACACCTTC.

The chain uses TRBV19 and TRBJ2-3; tentative D call: TRBD1 (6 bases). In germline, CDR1 is LNHDA, CDR2 SQIVND (reference sequence). V was shortened by 3 bases and J by 10 bases, with 17 bases between the two germline ends. The CDR3 length is 14 residues. The CDR3 sequence: CASSMYRAESAQYF. In DNA, the CDR3 is TGTGCCAGTAGTATGTACAGGGCCGAATCGGCGCAGTATTTT.

The gene calls are TRBV21-1 and TRBJ1-5. TRBV21-1 constitutes a pseudogene. The CDR3 is 16 amino acids. CDR3 DNA: TGTGCCAGCAGCAAAGCGCTTCGGGGAGGGGATCAGCCCCAGCATTTT. It yields the protein CASSKALRGGDQPQHF.

This chain joins TRBV25-1 and TRBJ2-5, with D uncertain. Germline V gives CDR1 MGHDK, CDR2 SYGVNS. Between the trimmed V and J ends, which lost 2 bases and 2 bases, there was a span of 9 bases. The CDR3 length is 14 residues. In DNA, the CDR3 is TGTGCCAGCAGTGAAATAGATGTTCAAGAGACCCAGTACTTC. Translated, it gives CASSEIDVQETQYF.

This clone has only a few counts. V is TRBV6-4 and J is TRBJ2-3, with 9 bases that match TRBD2. This CDR3 contains 14 residues. Germline CDR1 and CDR2: MRHNA and SNTAGT. V lost 8 bases and J lost 5; bases outside the gene matches: 8. CDR3 sequence reads: CASGLAGWGDTQYF. CDR3 bases: TGTGCCAGCGGGCTAGCGGGGTGGGGAGATACGCAGTATTTT.

In its sample, this clone was seen once. The chain joins TRBV30 to TRBJ2-7; tentatively, D is TRBD2 (7 bases). With 2 bases removed from V and 6 bases from J, the gap between germline ends came to 17 bases. There are 14 residues in the CDR3. Germline values: CDR1 GTSNPN, CDR2 SVGIG (reference sequence). The DNA for the CDR3 is TGTGCCTGGAGTATCGGTGGGGGGGCGCGCGAGCAGTACTTC. Amino acid sequence: CAWSIGGGAREQYF.

The chain is built from TRBV27 and TRBJ1-6, with TRBD1 as a possible D gene (6 bases). V shed 6 bases and J shed 3 bases, with 9 bases lying between them. The CDR3 runs 14 residues. Looked up from germline, CDR1 is MNHEY and CDR2 is SMNVEV (reference sequence). In DNA, the CDR3 is TGTGCCAGCAGGGGACAAAGCTATAATTCACCCCTCCACTTT. The encoded protein is CASRGQSYNSPLHF.

This chain uses TRBV9 with TRBJ1-4, with 10 bases that match TRBD1. Germline-derived CDR1 and CDR2 are SGDLS and YYNGEE. The V segment lost 0 bases and the J segment 7 bases; nucleotides outside the gene matches: 0. The CDR3 contains 14 residues. CDR3 residues: CASSVGTGGEKLFF. The CDR3 DNA reads TGTGCCAGCAGCGTAGGGACAGGGGGTGAAAAACTGTTTTTT. The full variable domain, completed using reference TRBV9 and TRBJ1-4, is DSGVTQTPKHLITATGQRVTLRCSPRSGDLSVYWYQQSLDQGLQFLIQYYNGEERAKGNILERFSAQQFPDLHSELNLSSLELGDSALYFCASSVGTGGEKLFFGSGTQLSVL.

The genes are TRBV5-1 and TRBJ2-3, with D possibly matching TRBD1 (6 bases). The CDR3 has 18 amino acids. In germline, CDR1 is SGHRS, CDR2 YFSETQ. V was pared by 3 bases and J by 3 bases, with 23 bases between. CDR3 DNA sequence: TGCGCCAGCAGCTCAGGCCTCAGGGACAATGTACGGACAGATACGCAGTATTTT. It encodes CASSSGLRDNVRTDTQYF.

The chain joins TRBV9 to TRBJ1-4; tentative D call: TRBD1 (6 bases). The CDR3 has 15 residues. Between the trimmed V and J ends, which lost 3 bases and 2 bases, there was a span of 11 bases. Germline lookup yields CDR1 SGDLS and CDR2 YYNGEE. The CDR3 protein is CASSGRDRTNEKLFF. The CDR3 DNA is TGTGCCAGCAGCGGAAGAGACAGGACTAATGAAAAACTGTTTTTT.

The chain is built from TRBV6-5 and TRBJ1-6; TRBD1 aligns across 8 bases. This CDR3 has 14 amino acids. In germline, CDR1 is MNHEY, CDR2 SVGAGI. Trimming took 7 bases from V and 7 from J; bases not matched to a gene: 6. CDR3 amino acids: CASKQGVGNSPLHF. The DNA for the CDR3 is TGTGCCAGCAAACAGGGGGTAGGAAATTCACCCCTCCACTTT.

A single count supports this clone. V is TRBV5-1 and J is TRBJ2-7; TRBD1 agrees at 10 bases. The trim removed 0 bases at V and 4 bases at J, leaving 4 bases unmatched. Germline values: CDR1 SGHRS, CDR2 YFSETQ. The CDR3 consists of 15 residues. CDR3 nucleotide sequence: TGCGCCAGCAGCTTGGGGGGACAGGGGATTTACGAGCAGTACTTC. It translates to CASSLGGQGIYEQYF.

The rearrangement links TRBV19 to TRBJ1-4; unclear D gene. This CDR3 has 20 amino acids. V lost 3 bases, J lost 1 base, and 24 bases lay in between. Germline V gene lookup returns CDR1 LNHDA and CDR2 SQIVND (reference sequence). This CDR3 reads CASSMGFGHWGGGTNEKLFF. CDR3 DNA sequence: TGTGCCAGTAGTATGGGTTTTGGCCATTGGGGAGGAGGAACTAATGAAAAACTGTTTTTT.

The chain uses TRBV7-8 and TRBJ1-3; possible D gene TRBD1, 5 bases. The germline V and J ends were trimmed by 5 bases and 3 bases, with 14 bases remaining between them. This CDR3 spans 15 amino acids. CDR1 is SGHVS and CDR2 is FQNEAQ in the germline V gene. The DNA for the CDR3 is TGTGCCAGCAGCCCCGGTAGACAGCTTGGAAACACCATATATTTT. Translating it yields CASSPGRQLGNTIYF.